There are many counts of the clone carrying this TCR delta chain. The amino acid sequence in TCRdb belongs to a much larger clone and departs from this DNA's translation at residue 10, likely a sequencing read error; the sequence shown is translated from the DNA. Vgamma9/Vdelta2+ and Vdelta2-negative gammadelta T cells were flow-sorted from PBMC for bulk sequencing. With CATT, TCRdb re-called clones from the multiplex PCR reads. This table holds 53,000 or so delta-chain clones, roughly 1.9% found once. The data were obtained in a study of γδ T cells in repeated Plasmodium falciparum infection. Looked up from germline, CDR1 is TVYSNPD and CDR2 is GDNSRS (reference sequence). The CDR3 is made up of 14 amino acids.

Material for sequencing was gamma-delta T cells from blood. The sequence was collected from a pool of human donors (malaria-infected and uninfected, not separated). The chain uses TRDV3 and TRDJ1, with 11 positions matching TRDD3. The J gene is absent in TCRdb and was assigned here via DNA matching to germline. Here the CDR3 reads CATCRGGYAFGLIF. The CDR3 region has the DNA TGTGCTACCTGCCGTGGGGGATACGCGTTTGGACTCATCTTT. Full variable domain (remainder filled in from reference TRDV3 and TRDJ1): CDKVTQSSPDQTVASGSEVVLLCTYDTVYSNPDLFWYRIRPDYSFQFVFYGDNSRSEGADFTQGRFSVKHILTQKAFHLVISPVRTEDSATYYCATCRGGYAFGLIFGKGTRVTVEP.